This T cell receptor (beta chain) was captured in a study of blood T cell repertoires in COVID-19. In the study overall: Acute and convalescent COVID-19 specimens originated in the United States, Italy and Spain.

Per the original data handling: Reference gene primer amplification gave nucleated cell count estimates. The method was immunoSEQ multiplex PCR; TCRdb's version includes in-frame clones alone and lacks a portion of them. D and trimming come from the DNA, and the V and J calls and clone size come from that table. Of approximately 61,000 clones in the sample, roughly 80% were seen once. After removal of 2 bases from V and 0 bases from J, the junction contained 3 bases not matched to a gene. CDR1 and CDR2 from the germline V gene are MNHNS and SASEGT. CDR3 length: 15 residues. Sequenced material: peripheral blood. The TCR was taken from a man aged 45 to 65 with COVID-19, enrolled during active disease. This chain links TRBV6-1 with TRBJ1-2, with TRBD1 matching over 7 bases. CDR3 amino acids: CASSENDRANYGYTF. DNA for the CDR3: TGTGCCAGCAGTGAAAATGACAGGGCTAACTATGGCTACACCTTC.